The clone carrying this TCR beta chain has more than one count but fewer than ten. The antigen is unknown. The data are from a study of CD8 T cells in ankylosing spondylitis. Points from the study as a whole: Fewer than ten highly homologous variants made up a TCR beta motif that seemed to typify ankylosing spondylitis blood. Disease-linked clones were CD8+ and relatively rare in peripheral blood.

The CDR3 has 14 residues. V was shortened by 4 bases and J by 6 bases, with 11 bases between the two germline ends. Germline-derived CDR1 and CDR2 are SGHRS and YFSETQ. Via MiXCR, TCRdb re-called the 5' RACE reads, giving one row per CDR3 protein. This sample has some 840,000 distinct CDR3 sequences, with 12% found just once. This chain joins TRBV5-1 and TRBJ1-6; possibly TRBD1 for D (6 bases). The TCR comes from a male donor with ankylosing spondylitis. The sequencing sample was made of blood, either unsorted or a sorted T cell fraction (not recorded which). CDR3 residues: CASSIGQSNSPLHF. The CDR3 DNA is TGCGCCAGCAGCATCGGACAGAGTAATTCACCCCTCCACTTT. Full variable domain (missing parts from reference TRBV5-1 and TRBJ1-6): KAGVTQTPRYLIKTRGQQVTLSCSPISGHRSVSWYQQTPGQGLQFLFEYFSETQRNKGNFPGRFSGRQFSNSRSEMNVSTLELGDSALYLCASSIGQSNSPLHFGNGTRLTVT.